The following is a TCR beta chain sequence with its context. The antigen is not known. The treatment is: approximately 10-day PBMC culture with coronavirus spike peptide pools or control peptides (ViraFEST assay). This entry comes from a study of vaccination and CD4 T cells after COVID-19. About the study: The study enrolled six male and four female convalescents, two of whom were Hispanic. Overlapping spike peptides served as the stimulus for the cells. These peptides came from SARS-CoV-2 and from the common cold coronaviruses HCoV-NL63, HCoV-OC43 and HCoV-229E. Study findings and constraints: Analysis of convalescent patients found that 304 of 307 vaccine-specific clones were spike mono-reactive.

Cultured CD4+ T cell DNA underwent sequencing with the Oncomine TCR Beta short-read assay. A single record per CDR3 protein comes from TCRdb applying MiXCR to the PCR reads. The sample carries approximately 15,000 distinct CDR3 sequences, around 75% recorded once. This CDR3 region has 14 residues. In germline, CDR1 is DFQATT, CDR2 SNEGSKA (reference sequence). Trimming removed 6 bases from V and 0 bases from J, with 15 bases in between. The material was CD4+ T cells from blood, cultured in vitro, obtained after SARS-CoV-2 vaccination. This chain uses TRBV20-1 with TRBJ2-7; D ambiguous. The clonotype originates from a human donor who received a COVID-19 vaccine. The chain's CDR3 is CSADPGSNSYEQYF. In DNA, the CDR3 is TGCAGTGCAGATCCCGGGTCCAACTCCTACGAGCAGTACTTC.